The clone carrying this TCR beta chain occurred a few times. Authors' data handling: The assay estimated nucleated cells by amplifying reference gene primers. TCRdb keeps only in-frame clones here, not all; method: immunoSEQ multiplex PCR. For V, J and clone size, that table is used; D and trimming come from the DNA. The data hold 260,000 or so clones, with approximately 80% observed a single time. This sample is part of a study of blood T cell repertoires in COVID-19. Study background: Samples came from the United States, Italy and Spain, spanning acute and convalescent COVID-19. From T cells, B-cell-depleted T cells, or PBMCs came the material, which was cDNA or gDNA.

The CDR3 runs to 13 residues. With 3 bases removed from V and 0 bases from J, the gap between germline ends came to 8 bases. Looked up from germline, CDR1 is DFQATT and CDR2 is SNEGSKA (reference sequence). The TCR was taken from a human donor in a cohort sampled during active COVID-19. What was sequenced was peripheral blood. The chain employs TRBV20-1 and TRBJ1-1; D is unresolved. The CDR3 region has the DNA TGCAGTGCTAGTAGTCCTATGAACACTGAAGCTTTCTTT. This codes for CSASSPMNTEAFF.